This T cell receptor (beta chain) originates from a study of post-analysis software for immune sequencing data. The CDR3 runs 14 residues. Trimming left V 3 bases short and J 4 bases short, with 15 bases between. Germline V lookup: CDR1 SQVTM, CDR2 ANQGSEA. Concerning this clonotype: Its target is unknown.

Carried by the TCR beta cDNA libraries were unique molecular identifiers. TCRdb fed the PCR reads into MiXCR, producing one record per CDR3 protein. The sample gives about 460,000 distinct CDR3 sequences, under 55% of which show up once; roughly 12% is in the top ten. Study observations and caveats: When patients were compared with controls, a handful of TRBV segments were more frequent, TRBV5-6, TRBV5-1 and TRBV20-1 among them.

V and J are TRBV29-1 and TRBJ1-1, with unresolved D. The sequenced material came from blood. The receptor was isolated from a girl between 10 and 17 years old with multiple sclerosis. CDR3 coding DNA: TGCAGCGTTGACGTGACCCCCGAGAGCACTGAAGCTTTCTTT. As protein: CSVDVTPESTEAFF.